This TCR beta chain was profiled in a study of cytomegalovirus exposure and HLA in healthy donors. Overall study findings and caveats: The authors enumerated roughly 160 TCR beta chains as linked to cytomegalovirus.

This CDR3 has 13 residues. From germline, CDR1 is GTSNPN and CDR2 SVGIG (reference sequence). V gave up 5 bases and J gave up 1 base, with 11 bases separating them. Concerning this clone itself: Its antigen is not identified.

The PCR was carried out with 60 Vbeta primers and 13 Jbeta primers. Some clones are missing from TCRdb's copy, which holds only in-frame ones; the method was immunoSEQ multiplex PCR. Among roughly 190,000 clones listed, 85% to 90% were seen once. The genes are TRBV30 and TRBJ1-1, with D unclear. Input material: PBMCs. The TCR sequence derives from a young woman in good health and CMV-seronegative. The CDR3 DNA sequence: TGTGCCTGGGTCGGTTGGGCGAACACTGAAGCTTTCTTT. Translating gives CAWVGWANTEAFF. The complete variable domain, with remaining parts taken from reference TRBV30 and TRBJ1-1, reads SQTIHQWPATLVQPVGSPLSLECTVEGTSNPNLYWYRQAAGRGLQLLFYSVGIGQISSEVPQNLSASRPQDRQFILSSKKLLLSDSGFYLCAWVGWANTEAFFGQGTRLTVV.